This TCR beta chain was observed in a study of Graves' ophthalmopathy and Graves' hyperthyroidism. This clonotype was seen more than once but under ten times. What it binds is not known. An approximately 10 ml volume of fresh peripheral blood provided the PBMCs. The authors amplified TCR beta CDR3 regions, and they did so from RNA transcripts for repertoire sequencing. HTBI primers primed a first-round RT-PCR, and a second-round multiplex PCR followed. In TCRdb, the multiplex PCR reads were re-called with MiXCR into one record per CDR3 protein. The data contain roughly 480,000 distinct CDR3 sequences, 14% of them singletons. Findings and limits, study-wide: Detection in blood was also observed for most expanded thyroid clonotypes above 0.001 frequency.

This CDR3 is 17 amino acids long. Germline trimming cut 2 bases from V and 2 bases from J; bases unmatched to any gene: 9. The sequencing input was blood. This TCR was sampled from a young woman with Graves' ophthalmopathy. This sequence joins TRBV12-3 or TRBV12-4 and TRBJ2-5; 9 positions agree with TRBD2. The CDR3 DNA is TGTGCCAGCAGTTTAATTTTGTTGACTAGCGGACAAGAGACCCAGTACTTC. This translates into CASSLILLTSGQETQYF.